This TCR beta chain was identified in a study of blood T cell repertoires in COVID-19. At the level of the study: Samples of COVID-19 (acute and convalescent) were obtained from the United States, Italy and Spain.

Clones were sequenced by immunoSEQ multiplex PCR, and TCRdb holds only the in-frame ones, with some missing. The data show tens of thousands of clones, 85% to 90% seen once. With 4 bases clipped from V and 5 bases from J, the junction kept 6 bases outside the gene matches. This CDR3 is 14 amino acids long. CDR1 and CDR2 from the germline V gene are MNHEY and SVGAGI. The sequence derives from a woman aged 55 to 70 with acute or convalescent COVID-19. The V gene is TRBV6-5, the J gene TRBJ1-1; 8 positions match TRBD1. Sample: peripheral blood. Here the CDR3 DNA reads TGTGCCAGCAGTTCCCGACAGGGGTGGACTGAAGCTTTCTTT. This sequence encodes CASSSRQGWTEAFF.